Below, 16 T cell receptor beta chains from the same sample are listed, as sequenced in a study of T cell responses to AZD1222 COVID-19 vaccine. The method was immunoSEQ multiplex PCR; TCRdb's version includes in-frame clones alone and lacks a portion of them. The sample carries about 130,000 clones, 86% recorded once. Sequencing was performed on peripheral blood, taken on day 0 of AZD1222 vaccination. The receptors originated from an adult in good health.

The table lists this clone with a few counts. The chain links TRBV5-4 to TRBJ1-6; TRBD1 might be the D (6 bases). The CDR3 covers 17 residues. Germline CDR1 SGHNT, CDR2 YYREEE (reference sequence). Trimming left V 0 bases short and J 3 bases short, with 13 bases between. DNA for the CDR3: TGTGCCAGCAGCTTGGATAGGGACACCGGCTATAATTCACCCCTCCACTTT. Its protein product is CASSLDRDTGYNSPLHF.

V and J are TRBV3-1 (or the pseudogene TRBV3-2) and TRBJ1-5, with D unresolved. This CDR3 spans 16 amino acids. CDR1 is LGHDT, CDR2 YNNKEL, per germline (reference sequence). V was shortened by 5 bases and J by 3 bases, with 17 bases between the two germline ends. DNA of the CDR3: TGTGCCAGCAGCAACAATGCACTGGGATTCAATCAGCCCCAGCATTTT. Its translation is CASSNNALGFNQPQHF.

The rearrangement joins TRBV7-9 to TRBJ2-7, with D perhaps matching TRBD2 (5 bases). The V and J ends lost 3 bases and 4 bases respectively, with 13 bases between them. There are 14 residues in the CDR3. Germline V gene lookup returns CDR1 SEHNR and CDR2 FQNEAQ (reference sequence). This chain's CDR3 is CASSFAETGYEQYF. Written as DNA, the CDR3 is TGTGCCAGCAGCTTCGCGGAGACGGGGTACGAGCAGTACTTC.

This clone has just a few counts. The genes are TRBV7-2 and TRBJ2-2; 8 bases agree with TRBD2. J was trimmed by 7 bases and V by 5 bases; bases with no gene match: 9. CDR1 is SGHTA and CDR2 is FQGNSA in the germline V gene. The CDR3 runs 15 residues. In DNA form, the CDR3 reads TGTGCCAGCAGCACGGGACTAGGGGGGGGCGGGGAGCTGTTTTTT. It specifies CASSTGLGGGGELFF. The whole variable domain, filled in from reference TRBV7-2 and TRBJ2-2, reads GAGVSQSPSNKVTEKGKDVELRCDPISGHTALYWYRQSLGQGLEFLIYFQGNSAPDKSGLPSDRFSAERTGGSVSTLTIQRTQQEDSAVYLCASSTGLGGGGELFFGEGSRLTVL.

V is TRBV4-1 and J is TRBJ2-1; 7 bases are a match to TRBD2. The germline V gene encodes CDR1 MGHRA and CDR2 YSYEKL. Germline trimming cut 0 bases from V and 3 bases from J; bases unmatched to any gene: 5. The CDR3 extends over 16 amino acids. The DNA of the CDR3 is TGCGCCAGCAGCCAAGAGGCTAGCGGCATCTACAATGAGCAGTTCTTC. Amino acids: CASSQEASGIYNEQFF.

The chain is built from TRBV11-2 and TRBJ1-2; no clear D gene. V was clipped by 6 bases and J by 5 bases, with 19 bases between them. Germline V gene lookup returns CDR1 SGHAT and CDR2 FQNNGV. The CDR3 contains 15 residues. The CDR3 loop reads CASRTSGRGWYGYTF. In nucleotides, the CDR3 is TGTGCCAGCAGGACCTCTGGGCGTGGATGGTATGGCTACACCTTC.

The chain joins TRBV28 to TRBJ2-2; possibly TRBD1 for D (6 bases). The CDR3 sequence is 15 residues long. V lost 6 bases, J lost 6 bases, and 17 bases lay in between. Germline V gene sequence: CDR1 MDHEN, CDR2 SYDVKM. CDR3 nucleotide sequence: TGTGCCAGCAGCTTAGGGACATCTCTATCCGGGGAGCTGTTTTTT. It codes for CASSLGTSLSGELFF.

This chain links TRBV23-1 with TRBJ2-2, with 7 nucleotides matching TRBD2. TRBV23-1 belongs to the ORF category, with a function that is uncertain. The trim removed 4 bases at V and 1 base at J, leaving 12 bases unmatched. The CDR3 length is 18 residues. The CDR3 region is CASSPHPLAEKNTGELFF. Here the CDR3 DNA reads TGCGCCAGCAGTCCCCACCCCCTAGCGGAGAAGAACACCGGGGAGCTGTTTTTT.

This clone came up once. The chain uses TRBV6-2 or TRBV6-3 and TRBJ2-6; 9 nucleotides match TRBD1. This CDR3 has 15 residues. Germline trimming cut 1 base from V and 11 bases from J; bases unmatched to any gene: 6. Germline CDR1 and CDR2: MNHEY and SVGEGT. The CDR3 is CASSYYRGRFDVLTF. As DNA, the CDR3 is TGTGCCAGCAGTTACTACAGGGGGCGATTTGACGTCCTGACTTTC.

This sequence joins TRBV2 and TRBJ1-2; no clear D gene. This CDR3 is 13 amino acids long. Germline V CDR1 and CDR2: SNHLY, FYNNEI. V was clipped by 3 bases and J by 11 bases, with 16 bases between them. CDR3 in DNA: TGTGCCAGCAGTGAGGTAGACTCTTGGGGATACACCTTC. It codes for CASSEVDSWGYTF.

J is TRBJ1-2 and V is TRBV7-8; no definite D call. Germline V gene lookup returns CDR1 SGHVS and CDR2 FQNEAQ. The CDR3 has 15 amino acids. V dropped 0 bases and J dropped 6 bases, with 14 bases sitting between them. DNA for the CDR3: TGTGCCAGCAGCTTAGCGAACGGGGTTTGGGATGGCTACACCTTC. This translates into CASSLANGVWDGYTF. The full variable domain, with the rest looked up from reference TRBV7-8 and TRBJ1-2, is GAGVSQSPRYKVAKRGQDVALRCDPISGHVSLFWYQQALGQGPEFLTYFQNEAQLDKSGLPSDRFFAERPEGSVSTLKIQRTQQEDSAVYLCASSLANGVWDGYTFGSGTRLTVV.

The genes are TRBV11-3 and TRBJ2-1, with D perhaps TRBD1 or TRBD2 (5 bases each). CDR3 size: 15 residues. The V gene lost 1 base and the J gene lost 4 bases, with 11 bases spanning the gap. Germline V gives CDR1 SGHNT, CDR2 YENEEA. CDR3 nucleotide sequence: TGTGCCAGCAGCTTAGCAGGGACGGATTACAATGAGCAGTTCTTC. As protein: CASSLAGTDYNEQFF.

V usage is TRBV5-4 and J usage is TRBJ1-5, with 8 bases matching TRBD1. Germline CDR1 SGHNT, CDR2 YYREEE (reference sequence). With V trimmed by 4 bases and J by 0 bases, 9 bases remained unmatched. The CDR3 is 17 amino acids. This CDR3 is CASSKGTGEYSNQPQHF. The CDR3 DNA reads TGTGCCAGCAGCAAAGGGACAGGAGAATATAGCAATCAGCCCCAGCATTTT.

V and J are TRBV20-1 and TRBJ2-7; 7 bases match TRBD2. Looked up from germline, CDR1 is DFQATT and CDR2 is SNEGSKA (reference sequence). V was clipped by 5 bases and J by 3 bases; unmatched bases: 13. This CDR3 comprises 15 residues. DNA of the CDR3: TGCAGTGCTGGTGATCCTGCGGGGGAGTTCTACGAGCAGTACTTC. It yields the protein CSAGDPAGEFYEQYF.

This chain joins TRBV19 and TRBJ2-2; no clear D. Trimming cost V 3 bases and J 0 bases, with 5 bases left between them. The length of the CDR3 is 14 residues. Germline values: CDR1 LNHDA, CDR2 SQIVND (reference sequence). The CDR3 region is CASSIGPNTGELFF. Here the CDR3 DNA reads TGTGCCAGTAGTATTGGGCCGAACACCGGGGAGCTGTTTTTT.

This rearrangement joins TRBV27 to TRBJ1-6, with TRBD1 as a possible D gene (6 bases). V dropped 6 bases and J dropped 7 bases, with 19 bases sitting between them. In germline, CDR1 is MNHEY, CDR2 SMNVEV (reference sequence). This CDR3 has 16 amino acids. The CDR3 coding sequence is TGTGCCAGCAGGGGGGGGGCGGCGGTGGGAAATTCACCCCTCCACTTT. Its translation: CASRGGAAVGNSPLHF.